These 31 T cell receptor beta chains were all obtained from the same sample, sequenced in a study of cytomegalovirus exposure and HLA in healthy donors. Libraries were prepared by immunoSEQ multiplex PCR; TCRdb keeps only in-frame clonotypes and omits some of them. This table holds 150,000 to 200,000 clones, roughly 82% found once. The sequenced sample was PBMCs. The receptors were sampled from a man aged 18 to 30 in good health and CMV-seropositive.

This clone was detected once. This sequence joins TRBV5-1 and TRBJ2-2; D is unresolved. Trimming cost V 4 bases and J 6 bases, with 19 bases left between them. From germline, CDR1 is SGHRS and CDR2 YFSETQ. The CDR3 has 16 residues. In DNA form, the CDR3 reads TGCGCCAGCAGCCCCACAAATCGAGGTTTCCCCGGGGAGCTGTTTTTT. Translated, it gives CASSPTNRGFPGELFF.

The V call is TRBV5-8, the J call TRBJ2-7, with TRBD2 matching 7 bases. The V gene end was trimmed by 1 base and the J gene end by 0 bases; junction bases not matched to a gene: 16. Germline CDR1 is SGHTS and CDR2 is YDEGEE. There are 19 residues in the CDR3. Here the CDR3 reads CASSLPTLGLAASSYEQYF. CDR3 DNA: TGTGCCAGCAGCTTGCCTACCTTAGGGCTAGCGGCTTCCTCCTACGAGCAGTACTTC.

V and J are TRBV5-5 and TRBJ2-3, with D maybe TRBD1 (6 bases). The CDR3 sequence is 16 residues long. Germline-derived CDR1 and CDR2 are SGHKS and YYEKEE (reference sequence). Trimming took 4 bases from V and 1 from J, leaving 16 bases between them. CDR3 sequence reads: CASSRGWERGTDTQYF. CDR3 nucleotides: TGTGCCAGCAGCAGGGGGTGGGAACGTGGCACAGATACGCAGTATTTT.

The gene calls are TRBV7-8 and TRBJ2-7, with 7 nucleotides matching TRBD1. Germline-derived CDR1 and CDR2 are SGHVS and FQNEAQ. V gave up 2 bases and J gave up 6 bases; unmatched junction bases: 13. This CDR3 has 16 amino acids. The DNA of the CDR3 is TGTGCCAGCAGCTTATTCACCCGACCGACAGGGCGCGAGCAGTACTTC. It is translated as CASSLFTRPTGREQYF.

The chain couples TRBV2 to TRBJ2-7; 10 positions agree with TRBD2. The germline V gene encodes CDR1 SNHLY and CDR2 FYNNEI. CDR3 length: 16 amino acids. V shed 8 bases and J 0 bases; nucleotides not matched to a gene: 10. The CDR3 spells CASSRTSGLSSYEQYF. The CDR3 DNA is TGTGCCAGCTCGCGGACTAGCGGTTTAAGCTCCTACGAGCAGTACTTC.

This chain joins TRBV10-3 and TRBJ2-1, with 12 nucleotides matching TRBD2. CDR3 length: 14 residues. Germline CDR1 ENHRY, CDR2 SYGVKD. Unmatched junction bases numbered 5, after V lost 9 bases and J lost 5 bases. The CDR3 region is CAIKRLAGDNEQFF. The CDR3 region has the DNA TGTGCCATTAAGAGACTAGCGGGAGACAATGAGCAGTTCTTC.

The chain joins TRBV5-1 to TRBJ2-7, with D tentatively TRBD1 (6 bases). The V and J ends lost 3 bases and 4 bases respectively, with 11 bases between them. Germline CDR1 reads SGHRS; CDR2 reads YFSETQ. This CDR3 contains 13 residues. The CDR3 DNA is TGCGCCAGCAGCTCCGGACAGAGATACGAGCAGTACTTC. Its protein product is CASSSGQRYEQYF.

This chain connects TRBV13 to TRBJ1-1; 7 nucleotides match TRBD1. The junction had 6 bases not matched to a gene; V was cut back by 5 bases and J by 3 bases. This CDR3 is 14 amino acids long. CDR1 is PRHDT and CDR2 is FYEKMQ in the germline V gene (reference sequence). CDR3 DNA: TGTGCCAGCAGCCGACAGGGCGGGCACACTGAAGCTTTCTTT. Translating it yields CASSRQGGHTEAFF.

The V gene is TRBV19, the J gene TRBJ2-3, with TRBD1 matching 9 bases. The junction had 8 bases not matched to a gene; V was cut back by 9 bases and J by 4 bases. Germline V lookup: CDR1 LNHDA, CDR2 SQIVND (reference sequence). CDR3 length equals 14 residues. The CDR3 nucleotides are TGTGCCAGCTCATCCACAGGGGGCGCAGATACGCAGTATTTT. It codes for CASSSTGGADTQYF.

This clone appeared a few times. V usage is TRBV6-5 and J usage is TRBJ2-7; TRBD2 might be the D (6 bases). V was cut by 0 bases and J by 3 bases, with 12 bases left in between. This CDR3 has 15 residues. Germline V gene data show CDR1 as MNHEY and CDR2 as SVGAGI. The CDR3 region has the DNA TGTGCCAGCAGTTACTCCTTCGGTAGCGGCTACGAGCAGTACTTC. This codes for CASSYSFGSGYEQYF.

The chain has TRBV30 and TRBJ2-4, with TRBD2 matching 7 bases. V was pared by 4 bases and J by 0 bases, with 9 bases of the junction left unmatched. The CDR3 spans 16 residues. CDR1 is GTSNPN and CDR2 is SVGIG in the germline V gene (reference sequence). The CDR3: CAWNLAEELAKNIQYF. In nucleotides, the CDR3 is TGTGCCTGGAACCTAGCGGAGGAGCTAGCCAAAAACATTCAGTACTTC.

The chain employs TRBV7-9 and TRBJ1-4; D gene uncertain. The V gene's germline CDR1 is SEHNR and CDR2 FQNEAQ (reference sequence). Deletions cut 3 bases from V and 7 bases from J, with 12 bases between. The CDR3 extends over 14 amino acids. The CDR3 bases are TGTGCCAGCAGCTTTCCGGCCGAGGGTGAAAAACTGTTTTTT. Protein product: CASSFPAEGEKLFF.

This rearrangement joins TRBV6-5 to TRBJ2-5; perhaps TRBD2 as D (6 bases). The CDR3 runs 12 residues. V was clipped by 6 bases and J by 5 bases, with 10 bases between them. Looked up from germline, CDR1 is MNHEY and CDR2 is SVGAGI. The CDR3 DNA is TGTGCCAGCAGCCGACTAGGGGAGACCCAGTACTTC. Translating it yields CASSRLGETQYF.

This clone was found once. The sample contains more than one DNA sequence encoding this CDR3. The chain has TRBV27 and TRBJ2-7, with TRBD2 identical over 12 bases. V shed 0 bases, J shed 3 bases, and the junction held 0 bases outside the gene matches. The length of the CDR3 is 15 residues. Germline V gene lookup returns CDR1 MNHEY and CDR2 SMNVEV (reference sequence). The CDR3: CASSLSTSGSYEQYF. As DNA, the CDR3 is TGTGCCAGCAGTTTATCGACTAGCGGGAGCTACGAGCAGTACTTC.

CDR3 residues: CASSPTAYEQYF. The CDR3, as DNA: TGTGCCAGCAGCCCGACAGCCTACGAGCAGTACTTC. The chain carries TRBV7-9 and TRBJ2-7; D is perhaps TRBD1 (5 bases). The CDR3 is 12 amino acids. The ends were cut back, 5 bases at V and 2 bases at J, with 7 bases in the middle. The germline V gene has CDR1 SEHNR and CDR2 FQNEAQ (reference sequence).

The table lists this clone with a few counts. The V call is TRBV27, the J call TRBJ2-5, with D tentatively TRBD2 (5 bases). There are 12 residues in the CDR3. V lost 6 bases to trimming and J lost 5 bases, with 10 bases between them. CDR1 is MNHEY and CDR2 is SMNVEV in the germline V gene (reference sequence). The CDR3 spells CASSLRGETQYF. The DNA for the CDR3 is TGTGCCAGCAGCCTAAGAGGGGAGACCCAGTACTTC.

The V call is TRBV9, the J call TRBJ1-2; unclear D gene. In germline, CDR1 is SGDLS, CDR2 YYNGEE. The CDR3 is made up of 12 amino acids. V lost 5 bases and J 1 base, leaving 6 bases between the germline ends. The CDR3 DNA reads TGTGCCAGCAGGCACAGTAACTATGGCTACACCTTC. It yields the protein CASRHSNYGYTF.

The rearrangement uses TRBV28 and TRBJ2-7; tentative D call: TRBD2 (5 bases). This CDR3 is 14 amino acids long. The V and J ends lost 5 bases and 6 bases respectively, with 17 bases between them. Germline loops: CDR1 MDHEN, CDR2 SYDVKM. This chain's CDR3 is CASSPRGGSGEQYF. CDR3 DNA sequence: TGTGCCAGCAGTCCCCGGGGTGGGTCGGGCGAGCAGTACTTC.

The rearrangement uses TRBV2 and TRBJ2-4, with D perhaps matching TRBD2 (6 bases). The CDR3 consists of 17 residues. V was cut by 10 bases and J by 1 base, with 23 bases left in between. Germline CDR1 reads SNHLY; CDR2 reads FYNNEI. In DNA form, the CDR3 reads TGTGCCATTGAGGCCGCTGGGACTTCGGGCGCCAAAAACATTCAGTACTTC. It codes for CAIEAAGTSGAKNIQYF.

The chain combines TRBV28 with TRBJ2-3; TRBD1 matches at 11 bases. The CDR3 has 17 residues. CDR1 and CDR2 (germline): MDHEN, SYDVKM. J lost 3 bases, V lost 4 bases, and 9 bases had no gene match. CDR3 sequence reads: CASSWPWTGGETDTQYF. Here the CDR3 DNA reads TGTGCCAGCAGTTGGCCCTGGACAGGGGGCGAGACAGATACGCAGTATTTT.

This chain connects TRBV27 to TRBJ1-2; 11 bases are a match to TRBD1. The junction had 6 bases not matched to a gene; V was cut back by 5 bases and J by 4 bases. CDR3 length: 15 amino acids. Germline CDR1 is MNHEY and CDR2 is SMNVEV (reference sequence). The CDR3 here is CASSDGQGAFYGYTF. The CDR3 DNA follows: TGTGCCAGCAGTGACGGACAGGGGGCATTCTATGGCTACACCTTC.

The J gene is TRBJ1-2, the V gene TRBV28; 7 bases are a match to TRBD1. Germline V gene sequence: CDR1 MDHEN, CDR2 SYDVKM. CDR3 length: 12 amino acids. Losses at the gene ends were 5 bases for V and 3 bases for J; bases not matched to a gene: 0. The CDR3, as DNA: TGTGCCAGCAGTCAGGGGGACTATGGCTACACCTTC. Protein sequence: CASSQGDYGYTF.

The J gene is TRBJ2-5, the V gene TRBV27; 7 positions match TRBD2. The ends lost 7 bases at V and 1 base at J; junction bases unmatched: 3. The CDR3 length is 13 residues. Looked up from germline, CDR1 is MNHEY and CDR2 is SMNVEV (reference sequence). For the CDR3, the DNA is TGTGCCAGCATGGGGGGGTCCCAAGAGACCCAGTACTTC. It is translated as CASMGGSQETQYF.

V usage is TRBV28 and J usage is TRBJ2-3; 7 positions agree with TRBD2. V trimming: 11 bases; J trimming: 3 bases; junction bases outside the gene matches: 5. The length of the CDR3 is 12 residues. Germline CDR1 is MDHEN and CDR2 is SYDVKM. As DNA, the CDR3 is TGTGCCCATGGGGAGGGGACAGATACGCAGTATTTT. It translates to CAHGEGTDTQYF.

V is TRBV6-6 and J is TRBJ1-4; the match to TRBD1 covers 10 bases. This CDR3 comprises 16 residues. V gave up 4 bases and J gave up 6 bases; unmatched junction bases: 8. CDR1 MNHNY and CDR2 SVGAGI come from the germline V gene (reference sequence). The CDR3 loop reads CASSSPSTGGYEKLFF. In DNA form, the CDR3 reads TGTGCCAGCAGTTCCCCGTCGACAGGGGGCTATGAAAAACTGTTTTTT.

This sequence joins TRBV7-9 and TRBJ2-1; 14 positions match TRBD2. Germline loops: CDR1 SEHNR, CDR2 FQNEAQ (reference sequence). The CDR3 consists of 15 residues. V lost 5 bases to trimming and J lost 6 bases; unmatched junction nucleotides: 3. The CDR3 DNA sequence: TGTGCCAGCAGCAGGACTAGCGGGAGGAGCAATGAGCAGTTCTTC. Translating it yields CASSRTSGRSNEQFF.

This rearrangement joins TRBV28 to TRBJ2-6; weak D call: TRBD2 (5 bases). Germline CDR1 and CDR2: MDHEN and SYDVKM. Trimming pared 6 bases from V and 12 bases from J, leaving 18 bases between. The CDR3 runs to 14 residues. The CDR3, as DNA: TGTGCCAGCAGCACCCGCGGACTGCTCCCCGTCCTGACTTTC. This gives the protein CASSTRGLLPVLTF. Together with reference TRBV28 and TRBJ2-6, the CDR3 gives the full variable domain: DVKVTQSSRYLVKRTGEKVFLECVQDMDHENMFWYRQDPGLGLRLIYFSYDVKMKEKGDIPEGYSVSREKKERFSLILESASTNQTSMYLCASSTRGLLPVLTFGAGSRLTVL.

As for this clone: At one end, the junction sequence differs from germline, possibly due to a read error. V usage is TRBV11-1 and J usage is TRBJ2-7; D perhaps matches TRBD2 (6 bases). The CDR3 consists of 13 residues. CDR1 and CDR2 from the germline V gene are SGHAT and FQDESV (reference sequence). This chain's CDR3 is CASSLGTVSVKDF. The CDR3 DNA reads as TGTGCCAGCAGCCTCGGGACTGTAAGCGTGAAGGACTTC.

The chain links TRBV7-9 to TRBJ2-1, with 14 bases lining up with TRBD2. Germline CDR1 is SEHNR and CDR2 is FQNEAQ (reference sequence). CDR3 size: 16 residues. With V trimmed by 5 bases and J by 3 bases, 3 bases remained unmatched. CDR3 bases: TGTGCCAGCAGCATGGGACTAGCGGGGGTCTACAATGAGCAGTTCTTC. This encodes CASSMGLAGVYNEQFF.

This sequence joins TRBV30 and TRBJ2-5; 8 bases are shared with TRBD2. The trim removed 7 bases at V and 3 bases at J, leaving 10 bases unmatched. Germline V gives CDR1 GTSNPN, CDR2 SVGIG (reference sequence). This CDR3 has 14 amino acids. CDR3 region: CAYGGGRGEETQYF. The CDR3 DNA is TGTGCCTACGGGGGCGGGCGGGGGGAAGAGACCCAGTACTTC.

This clone was observed a handful of times. This sequence joins TRBV11-2 and TRBJ2-1; D is ambiguous. This CDR3 region has 11 residues. The germline gives CDR1 SGHAT, CDR2 FQNNGV. Trimming took off 5 bases at V and 9 bases at J, with 8 bases between the two ends. CDR3 DNA sequence: TGTGCCAGCAGCACCTCGAGTGAGCAGTTCTTC. It is translated as CASSTSSEQFF.